This T cell receptor (beta chain) was obtained from a study of shared clonotypes between healthy human individuals. Remarks on this clone: Its specificity is unknown.

Study-wide results and caveats: Even with large depth, rarefaction showed that sorted-subset sequencing was incomplete.

Here immunoSEQ multiplex PCR was the method, and the copy in TCRdb shows in-frame clones only, minus some. This sample has around 940,000 clones, with approximately 76% found just once. V lost 0 bases to trimming and J lost 6 bases, with 11 bases between them. CDR1 and CDR2 (germline): SGDLS, YYNGEE. This CDR3 has 14 residues. Study donors comprised healthy, HIV-negative adults devoid of recent acute infection or vaccination. Input material: memory CD4+ T cells sorted from blood. Sample subset: CD45RA-negative fraction. This sequence joins TRBV9 and TRBJ2-3; D unclear. The receptor was isolated from a young man in good health. In nucleotides, the CDR3 is TGTGCCAGCAGCGTAGTGCCCACCGCGGATACGCAGTATTTT. Amino acids: CASSVVPTADTQYF.